This T cell receptor beta chain was sequenced for a study of patients with pleural tuberculosis. This clonotype was picked up many times. Germline CDR1 and CDR2: SGDLS and YYNGEE. Trimming removed 3 bases at V and 7 bases at J, with 17 bases between. The CDR3 is made up of 14 amino acids. TCRdb called the reads again in MiXCR, with one record for every CDR3 protein. The sample has about 29,000 distinct CDR3 sequences; over 15% are singletons. What was sequenced was peripheral blood. This TCR came from a human donor with pleural tuberculosis. The rearrangement joins TRBV9 to TRBJ2-7; D is uncertain. CDR3 sequence reads: CASSARQGGLEQYF. The CDR3 nucleotides read TGTGCCAGCAGCGCACGACAAGGCGGATTGGAGCAGTACTTC.